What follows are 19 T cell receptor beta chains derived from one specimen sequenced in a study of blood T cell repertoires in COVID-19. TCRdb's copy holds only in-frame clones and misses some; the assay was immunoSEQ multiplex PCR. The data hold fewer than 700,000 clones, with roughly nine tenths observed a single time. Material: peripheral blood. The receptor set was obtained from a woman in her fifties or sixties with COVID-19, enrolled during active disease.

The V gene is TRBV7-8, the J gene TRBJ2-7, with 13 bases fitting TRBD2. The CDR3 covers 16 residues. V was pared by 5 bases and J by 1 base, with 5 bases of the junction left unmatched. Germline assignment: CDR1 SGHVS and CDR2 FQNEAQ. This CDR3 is CASSPGTSGESYEQYF. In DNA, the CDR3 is TGTGCCAGCAGCCCAGGGACTAGCGGGGAATCCTACGAGCAGTACTTC. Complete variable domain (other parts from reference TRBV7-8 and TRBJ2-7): GAGVSQSPRYKVAKRGQDVALRCDPISGHVSLFWYQQALGQGPEFLTYFQNEAQLDKSGLPSDRFFAERPEGSVSTLKIQRTQQEDSAVYLCASSPGTSGESYEQYFGPGTRLTVT.

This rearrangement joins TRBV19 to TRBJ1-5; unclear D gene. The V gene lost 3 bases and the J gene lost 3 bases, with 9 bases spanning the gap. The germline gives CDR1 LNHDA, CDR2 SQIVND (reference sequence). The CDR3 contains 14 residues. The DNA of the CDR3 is TGTGCCAGTAGTATTAGCGGGGACAATCAGCCCCAGCATTTT. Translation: CASSISGDNQPQHF.

The CDR3 DNA reads as TGTGCCAGCAGCTCCCCGGAGGTCGGGCTGTCCGCTCCGAGGCCCTATGGCTACACCTTC. It is translated as CASSSPEVGLSAPRPYGYTF. This chain joins TRBV5-4 and TRBJ1-2; unclear D gene. The germline V gene encodes CDR1 SGHNT and CDR2 YYREEE (reference sequence). V was shortened by 3 bases and J by 4 bases, with 31 bases between the two germline ends. This CDR3 is built from 20 residues. Variable domain in full (rest from reference TRBV5-4 and TRBJ1-2): ETGVTQSPTHLIKTRGQQVTLRCSSQSGHNTVSWYQQALGQGPQFIFQYYREEENGRGNFPPRFSGLQFPNYSSELNVNALELDDSALYLCASSSPEVGLSAPRPYGYTFGSGTRLTVV.

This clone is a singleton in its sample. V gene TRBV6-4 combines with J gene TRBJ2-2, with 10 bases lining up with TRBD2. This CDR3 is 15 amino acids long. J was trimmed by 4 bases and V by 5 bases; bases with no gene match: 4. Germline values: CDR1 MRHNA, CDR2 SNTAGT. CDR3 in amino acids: CASSPGLAVTGELFF. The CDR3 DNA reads TGTGCCAGCAGTCCAGGACTAGCGGTCACCGGGGAGCTGTTTTTT.

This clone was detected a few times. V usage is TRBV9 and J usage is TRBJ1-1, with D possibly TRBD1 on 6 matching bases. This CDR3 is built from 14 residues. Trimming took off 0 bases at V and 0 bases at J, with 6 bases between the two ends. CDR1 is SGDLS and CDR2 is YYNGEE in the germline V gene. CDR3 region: CASSVDRVNTEAFF. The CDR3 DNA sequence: TGTGCCAGCAGCGTAGACAGGGTGAACACTGAAGCTTTCTTT.

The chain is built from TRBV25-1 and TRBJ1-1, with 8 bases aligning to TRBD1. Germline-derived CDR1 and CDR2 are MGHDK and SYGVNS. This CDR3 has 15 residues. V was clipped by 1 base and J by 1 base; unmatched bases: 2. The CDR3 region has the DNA TGTGCCAGCAGTGAATGGACAGGGCAGAACACTGAAGCTTTCTTT. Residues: CASSEWTGQNTEAFF.

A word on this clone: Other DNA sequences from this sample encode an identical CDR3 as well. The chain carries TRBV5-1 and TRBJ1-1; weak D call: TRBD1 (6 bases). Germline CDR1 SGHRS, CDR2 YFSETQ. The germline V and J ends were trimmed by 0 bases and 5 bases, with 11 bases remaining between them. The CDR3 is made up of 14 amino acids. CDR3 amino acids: CASSLAGQLTEAFF. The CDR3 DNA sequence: TGCGCCAGCAGCTTGGCCGGACAGCTTACTGAAGCTTTCTTT. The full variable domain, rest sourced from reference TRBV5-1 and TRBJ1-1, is KAGVTQTPRYLIKTRGQQVTLSCSPISGHRSVSWYQQTPGQGLQFLFEYFSETQRNKGNFPGRFSGRQFSNSRSEMNVSTLELGDSALYLCASSLAGQLTEAFFGQGTRLTVV.

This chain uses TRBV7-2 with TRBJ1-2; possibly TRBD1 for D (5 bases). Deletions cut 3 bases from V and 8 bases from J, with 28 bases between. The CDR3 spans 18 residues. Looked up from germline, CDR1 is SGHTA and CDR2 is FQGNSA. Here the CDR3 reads CASSLGPGSRGTGEGYTF. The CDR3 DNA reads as TGTGCCAGCAGCTTGGGTCCGGGGAGTCGGGGGACGGGCGAAGGCTACACCTTC.

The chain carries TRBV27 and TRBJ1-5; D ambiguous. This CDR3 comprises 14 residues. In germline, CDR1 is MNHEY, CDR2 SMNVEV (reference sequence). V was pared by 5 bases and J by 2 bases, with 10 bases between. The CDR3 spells CASSGSGGNQPQHF. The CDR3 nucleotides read TGTGCCAGCAGTGGATCCGGAGGCAATCAGCCCCAGCATTTT.

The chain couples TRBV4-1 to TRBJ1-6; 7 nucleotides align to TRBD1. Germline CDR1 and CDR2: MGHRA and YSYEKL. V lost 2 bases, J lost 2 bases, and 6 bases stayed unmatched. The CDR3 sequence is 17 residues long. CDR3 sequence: CASSQRQGSPYNSPLHF. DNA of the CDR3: TGCGCCAGCAGCCAACGACAGGGCAGTCCCTATAATTCACCCCTCCACTTT.

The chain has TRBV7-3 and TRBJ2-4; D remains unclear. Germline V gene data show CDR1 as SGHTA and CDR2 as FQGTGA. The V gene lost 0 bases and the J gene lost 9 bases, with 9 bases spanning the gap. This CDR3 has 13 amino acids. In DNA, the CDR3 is TGTGCCAGCAGCTTAACAAGCCCGGGCATTCAGTACTTC. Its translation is CASSLTSPGIQYF.

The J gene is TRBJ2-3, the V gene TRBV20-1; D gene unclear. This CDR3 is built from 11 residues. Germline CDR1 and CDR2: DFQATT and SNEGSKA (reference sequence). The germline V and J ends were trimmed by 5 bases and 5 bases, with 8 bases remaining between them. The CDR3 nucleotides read TGCAGTGCTGAAGTGCGAGATACGCAGTATTTT. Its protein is CSAEVRDTQYF.

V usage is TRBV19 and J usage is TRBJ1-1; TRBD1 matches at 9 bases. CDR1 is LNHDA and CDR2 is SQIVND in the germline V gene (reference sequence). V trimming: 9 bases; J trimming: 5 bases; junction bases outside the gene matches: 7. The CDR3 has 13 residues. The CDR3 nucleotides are TGTGCCAGCGGGACAGGGATTGAAACTGAAGCTTTCTTT. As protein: CASGTGIETEAFF.

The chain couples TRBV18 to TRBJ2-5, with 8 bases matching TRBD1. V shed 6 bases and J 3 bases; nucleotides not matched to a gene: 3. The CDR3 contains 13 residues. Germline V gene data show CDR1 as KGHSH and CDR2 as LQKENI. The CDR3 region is CASSRTGKETQYF. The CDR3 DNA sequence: TGTGCCAGCTCTCGGACAGGGAAAGAGACCCAGTACTTC.

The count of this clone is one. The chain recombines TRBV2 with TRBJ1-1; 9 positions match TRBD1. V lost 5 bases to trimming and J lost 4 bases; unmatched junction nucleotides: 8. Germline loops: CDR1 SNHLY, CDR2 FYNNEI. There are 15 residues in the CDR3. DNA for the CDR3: TGTGCCAGCAGTAGTACAGGGGGCCGGAGCACTGAAGCTTTCTTT. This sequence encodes CASSSTGGRSTEAFF.

The CDR3 DNA reads as TGTGCCAGCAGCGTGACGGGTCGGGACACTGAAGCTTTCTTT. Residues: CASSVTGRDTEAFF. The rearrangement links TRBV9 to TRBJ1-1; D uncertain. CDR1 is SGDLS and CDR2 is YYNGEE in the germline V gene. V was cut by 2 bases and J by 3 bases, with 11 bases left in between. The length of the CDR3 is 14 residues.

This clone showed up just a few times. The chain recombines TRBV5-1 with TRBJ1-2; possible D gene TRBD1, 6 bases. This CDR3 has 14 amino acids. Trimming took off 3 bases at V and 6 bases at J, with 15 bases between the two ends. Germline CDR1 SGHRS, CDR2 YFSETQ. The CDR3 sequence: CASSSPQGFDGYTF. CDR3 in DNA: TGCGCCAGCAGCTCACCACAGGGTTTCGATGGCTACACCTTC.

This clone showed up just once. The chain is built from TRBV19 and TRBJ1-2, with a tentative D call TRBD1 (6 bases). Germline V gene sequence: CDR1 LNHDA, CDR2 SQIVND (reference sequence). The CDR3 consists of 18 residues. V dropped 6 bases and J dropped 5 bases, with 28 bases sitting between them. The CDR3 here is CASSPHRVEQGIKYGYTF. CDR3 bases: TGTGCCAGTAGCCCCCACCGCGTCGAACAGGGCATCAAATATGGCTACACCTTC.

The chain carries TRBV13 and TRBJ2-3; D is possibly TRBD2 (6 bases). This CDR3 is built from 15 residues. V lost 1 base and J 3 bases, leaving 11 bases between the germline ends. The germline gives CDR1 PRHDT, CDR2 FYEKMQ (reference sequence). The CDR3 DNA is TGTGCCAGCAGCTTAGCGGCAGGGAGGACAGATACGCAGTATTTT. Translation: CASSLAAGRTDTQYF.